This TCR beta chain is drawn from a study of Ad26.COV2.S vaccination and SARS-CoV-2 variants. Study in general: The authors gave Ad26.COV2.S intramuscularly, either once or twice 56 days apart.

Study-level results: From the TCR breadth and depth analyses, total T cell responses may have been underestimated.

The CDR3 is 12 residues long. Trimming left V 4 bases short and J 13 bases short, with 16 bases between. Germline V lookup: CDR1 MNHEY, CDR2 SVGEGT. Treatment noted: about 20 received Ad26.COV2.S at low or high dose, single or two shots; five or six received placebo; per-sample allocation not given. Collection of samples fell on day 63 after the first vaccine or placebo injection. Cohort 1b enrolled adults aged 18-55 years in Boston. The repertoire was sequenced with immunoSEQ multiplex PCR; TCRdb's copy has only in-frame clones and lacks some. The data contain about 350,000 clones, approximately 90% of them singletons. In regard to this clone: Its antigen remains unknown.

Specimen: peripheral blood, collected in a trial of Ad26.COV2.S vaccine versus placebo. The clonotype was recovered from a person between 18 and 65 years old who received the Ad26.COV2.S COVID-19 vaccine or a placebo. The chain employs TRBV6-2 or TRBV6-3 and TRBJ1-1; unclear D gene. The CDR3 sequence is CASSSPGLGGFF. CDR3 nucleotide sequence: TGTGCCAGCAGTTCCCCCGGTTTGGGAGGTTTCTTT.